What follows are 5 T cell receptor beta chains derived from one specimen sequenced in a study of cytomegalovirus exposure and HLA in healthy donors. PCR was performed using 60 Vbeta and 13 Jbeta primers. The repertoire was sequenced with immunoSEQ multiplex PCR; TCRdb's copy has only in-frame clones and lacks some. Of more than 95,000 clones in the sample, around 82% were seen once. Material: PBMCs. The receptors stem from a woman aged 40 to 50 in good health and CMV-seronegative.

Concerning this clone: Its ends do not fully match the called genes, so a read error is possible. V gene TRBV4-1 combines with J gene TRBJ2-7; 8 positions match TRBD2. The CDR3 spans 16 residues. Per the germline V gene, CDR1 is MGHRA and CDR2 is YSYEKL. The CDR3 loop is CASSQAHRTSSHEQYF. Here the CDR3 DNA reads TGCGCCAGCAGCCAGGCGCACAGGACTAGCTCCCACGAGCAGTACTTC.

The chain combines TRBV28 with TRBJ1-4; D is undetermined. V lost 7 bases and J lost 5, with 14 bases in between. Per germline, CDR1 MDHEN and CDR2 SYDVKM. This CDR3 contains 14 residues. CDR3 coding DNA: TGTGCCAGCACCCCCCCGGACTCCAATGAAAAACTGTTTTTT. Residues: CASTPPDSNEKLFF.

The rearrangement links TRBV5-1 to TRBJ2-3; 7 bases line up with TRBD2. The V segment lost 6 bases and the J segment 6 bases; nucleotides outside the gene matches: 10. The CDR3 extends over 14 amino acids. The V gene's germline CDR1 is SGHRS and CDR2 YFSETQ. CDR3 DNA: TGCGCCAGCACCCCGGTAGCGGGTAGTGATACGCAGTATTTT. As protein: CASTPVAGSDTQYF.

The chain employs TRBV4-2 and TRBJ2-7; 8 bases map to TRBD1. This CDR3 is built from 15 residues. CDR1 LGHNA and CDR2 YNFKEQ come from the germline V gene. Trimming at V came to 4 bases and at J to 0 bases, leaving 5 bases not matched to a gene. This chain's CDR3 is CASSRRQGSSYEQYF. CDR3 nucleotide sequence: TGTGCCAGCAGCCGTAGACAGGGGAGCTCCTACGAGCAGTACTTC.

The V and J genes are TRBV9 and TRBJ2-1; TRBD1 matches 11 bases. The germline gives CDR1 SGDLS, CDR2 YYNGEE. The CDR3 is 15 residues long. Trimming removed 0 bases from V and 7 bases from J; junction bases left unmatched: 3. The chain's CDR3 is CASSVGGTGGNEQFF. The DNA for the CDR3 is TGTGCCAGCAGCGTAGGTGGGACAGGGGGTAATGAGCAGTTCTTC.